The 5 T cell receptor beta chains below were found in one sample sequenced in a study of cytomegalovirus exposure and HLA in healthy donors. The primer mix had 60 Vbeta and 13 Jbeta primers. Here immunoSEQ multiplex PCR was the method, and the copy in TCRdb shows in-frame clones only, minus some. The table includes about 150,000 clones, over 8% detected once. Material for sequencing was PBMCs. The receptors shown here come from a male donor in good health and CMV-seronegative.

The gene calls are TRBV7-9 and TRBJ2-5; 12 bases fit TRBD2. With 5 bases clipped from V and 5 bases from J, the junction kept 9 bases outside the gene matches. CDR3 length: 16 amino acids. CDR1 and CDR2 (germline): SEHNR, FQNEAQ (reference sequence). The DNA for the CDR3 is TGTGCCAGCAGCCCCAAAGGACTAGCGGGATGGGAGACCCAGTACTTC. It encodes CASSPKGLAGWETQYF. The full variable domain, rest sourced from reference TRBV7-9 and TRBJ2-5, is DTGVSQNPRHKITKRGQNVTFRCDPISEHNRLYWYRQTLGQGPEFLTYFQNEAQLEKSRLLSDRFSAERPKGSFSTLEIQRTEQGDSAMYLCASSPKGLAGWETQYFGPGTRLLVL.

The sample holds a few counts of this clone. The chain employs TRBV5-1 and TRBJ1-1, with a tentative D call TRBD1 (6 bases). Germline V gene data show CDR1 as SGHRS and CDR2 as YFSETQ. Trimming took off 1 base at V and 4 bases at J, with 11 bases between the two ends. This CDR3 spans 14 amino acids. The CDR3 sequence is CASSLSQGGTEAFF. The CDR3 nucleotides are TGCGCCAGCAGCTTGTCACAGGGTGGCACTGAAGCTTTCTTT.

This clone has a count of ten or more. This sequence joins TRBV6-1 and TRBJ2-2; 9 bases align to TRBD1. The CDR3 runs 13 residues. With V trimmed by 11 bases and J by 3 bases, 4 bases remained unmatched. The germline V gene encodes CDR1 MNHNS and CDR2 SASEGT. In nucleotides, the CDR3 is TGTGCCGGCCGGGACAGGGACACCGGGGAGCTGTTTTTT. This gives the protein CAGRDRDTGELFF.

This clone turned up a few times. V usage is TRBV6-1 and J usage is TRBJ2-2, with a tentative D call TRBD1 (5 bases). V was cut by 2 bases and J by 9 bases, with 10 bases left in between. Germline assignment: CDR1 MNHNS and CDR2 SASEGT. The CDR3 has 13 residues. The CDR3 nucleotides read TGTGCCAGCAGTGAATTCAGGGATCGGGAGCTGTTTTTT. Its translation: CASSEFRDRELFF.

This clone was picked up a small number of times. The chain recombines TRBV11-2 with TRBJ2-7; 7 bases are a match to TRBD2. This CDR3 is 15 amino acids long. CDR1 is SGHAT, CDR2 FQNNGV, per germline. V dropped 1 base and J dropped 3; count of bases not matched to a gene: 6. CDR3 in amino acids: CASSLGSSGLYEQYF. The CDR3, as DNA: TGTGCCAGCAGCTTAGGGTCTAGCGGACTCTACGAGCAGTACTTC.